Below are 14 T cell receptor beta chains sequenced from a single sample in a study of radiotherapy plus CTLA-4 blockade in lung cancer. Method: immunoSEQ multiplex PCR; TCRdb's copy keeps in-frame clones and lacks some. This repertoire shows around 26,000 clones, around 71% found once; its top ten account for approximately 3.3%. Specimen: peripheral blood, collected from a patient treated with radiotherapy plus ipilimumab. The origin of the receptors is a human donor with non-small cell lung cancer whose response to radiotherapy plus ipilimumab could not be evaluated.

The chain uses TRBV5-5 and TRBJ1-1; D ambiguous. The germline CDR1 and CDR2 sequences are SGHKS and YYEKEE (reference sequence). The length of the CDR3 is 13 residues. V was trimmed by 0 bases and J by 3 bases, leaving 6 bases between them. The CDR3 protein is CASSLVRDTEAFF. In nucleotides, the CDR3 is TGTGCCAGCAGCTTGGTGAGGGACACTGAAGCTTTCTTT.

This chain joins TRBV2 and TRBJ1-5, with 7 bases that match TRBD1. This CDR3 region has 14 residues. Losses at the gene ends were 4 bases for V and 3 bases for J; bases not matched to a gene: 3. CDR1 and CDR2 from the germline V gene are SNHLY and FYNNEI. The CDR3 region is CASSGQGYNQPQHF. For the CDR3, the DNA is TGTGCCAGCAGTGGACAGGGATACAATCAGCCCCAGCATTTT.

This chain joins TRBV30 and TRBJ1-2, with 7 positions matching TRBD1. The CDR3 is 15 residues long. V lost 0 bases and J lost 7; bases outside the gene matches: 11. Germline V CDR1 and CDR2: GTSNPN, SVGIG (reference sequence). The CDR3 reads CAWSVPDRKNSGYTF. The CDR3 coding sequence is TGTGCCTGGAGTGTACCGGACAGGAAGAATAGTGGCTACACCTTC.

The rearrangement joins TRBV29-1 to TRBJ2-1, with 8 bases matching TRBD2. J was trimmed by 8 bases and V by 6 bases; bases with no gene match: 15. CDR3 size: 15 residues. Germline loops: CDR1 SQVTM, CDR2 ANQGSEA. CDR3 in DNA: TGCAGCGTCGCGTTCCCGGGACTAGGAATCTATGAGCAGTTCTTC. It codes for CSVAFPGLGIYEQFF.

The rearrangement joins TRBV5-6 to TRBJ2-3, with 10 bases matching TRBD1. Germline CDR1 reads SGHDT; CDR2 reads YYEEEE. CDR3 length: 15 residues. The V segment lost 0 bases and the J segment 5 bases; nucleotides outside the gene matches: 3. CDR3 in DNA: TGTGCCAGCAGCTTGGACGACAGGGGGCGAGATACGCAGTATTTT. It encodes CASSLDDRGRDTQYF.

V is TRBV4-2 and J is TRBJ1-2, with D possibly TRBD1 on 6 matching bases. Germline CDR1 and CDR2: LGHNA and YNFKEQ. The CDR3 extends over 15 amino acids. V was shortened by 2 bases and J by 6 bases, with 16 bases between the two germline ends. DNA for the CDR3: TGTGCCAGCAGCCAACCACAGGGTCTTGCGGATGGCTACACCTTC. Protein: CASSQPQGLADGYTF.

This clone appeared a single time. The J gene is TRBJ2-5, the V gene TRBV2, with D possibly matching TRBD1 (5 bases). Between the trimmed V and J ends, which lost 9 bases and 2 bases, there was a span of 22 bases. The V gene's germline CDR1 is SNHLY and CDR2 FYNNEI. The CDR3 runs 16 residues. This chain's CDR3 is CASMYGRGPVQETQYF. In nucleotides, the CDR3 is TGTGCCAGTATGTATGGAAGGGGCCCTGTTCAAGAGACCCAGTACTTC.

V is TRBV9 and J is TRBJ2-7, with 7 positions matching TRBD1. The germline gives CDR1 SGDLS, CDR2 YYNGEE. The V and J ends lost 2 bases and 2 bases, in that order; junction bases with no gene match: 4. The CDR3 contains 14 residues. CDR3 bases: TGTGCCAGCAGCGTCAGACAGGGAGCCTACGAGCAGTACTTC. Protein: CASSVRQGAYEQYF.

The genes are TRBV6-5 and TRBJ2-3, with D possibly matching TRBD1 (6 bases). Germline V gene sequence: CDR1 MNHEY, CDR2 SVGAGI. The CDR3 is 14 amino acids. Trimming cost V 4 bases and J 4 bases, with 12 bases left between them. CDR3 sequence: CASSSYREPDTQYF. In DNA, the CDR3 is TGTGCCAGCAGTTCCTACAGGGAGCCAGATACGCAGTATTTT.

This chain connects TRBV7-2 to TRBJ2-3; D may be TRBD1 (6 bases). CDR1 and CDR2 (germline): SGHTA, FQGNSA. Deletions cut 5 bases from V and 3 bases from J, with 15 bases between. CDR3 length: 15 amino acids. DNA for the CDR3: TGTGCCAGCAGCGCAGGGGCTAGCAGAACAGATACGCAGTATTTT. Its protein product is CASSAGASRTDTQYF.

V gene TRBV5-1 combines with J gene TRBJ2-3; tentative D call: TRBD2 (5 bases). Germline assignment: CDR1 SGHRS and CDR2 YFSETQ. CDR3 length: 16 residues. V lost 0 bases and J lost 0, with 11 bases in between. The CDR3 reads CASSLGRDTSTDTQYF. DNA for the CDR3: TGCGCCAGCAGCTTGGGTCGGGATACTAGCACAGATACGCAGTATTTT.

The rearrangement links TRBV2 to TRBJ2-7, with 8 bases lining up with TRBD1. V trimming: 6 bases; J trimming: 4 bases; junction bases outside the gene matches: 8. Germline CDR1 and CDR2: SNHLY and FYNNEI. There are 14 residues in the CDR3. CDR3 protein: CASSRDRGVYEQYF. The CDR3 nucleotides read TGTGCCAGCAGCCGAGACAGGGGTGTGTACGAGCAGTACTTC.

The V call is TRBV9, the J call TRBJ2-5, with TRBD2 as a possible D gene (5 bases). This CDR3 is 13 amino acids long. The germline V and J ends were trimmed by 3 bases and 5 bases, with 11 bases remaining between them. CDR1 is SGDLS, CDR2 YYNGEE, per germline. The CDR3 here is CASSAGLWETQYF. CDR3 DNA sequence: TGTGCCAGCAGCGCAGGACTCTGGGAGACCCAGTACTTC.

V and J are TRBV6-1 and TRBJ1-2; TRBD1 aligns across 7 bases. This CDR3 has 13 residues. The ends lost 5 bases at V and 7 bases at J; junction bases unmatched: 7. The germline CDR1 and CDR2 sequences are MNHNS and SASEGT. DNA for the CDR3: TGTGCCAGCAGTCCAGACAGGGCTCGTGGCTACACCTTC. Its protein product is CASSPDRARGYTF.